One sample yielded the 29 T cell receptor beta chains listed below, sequenced in a study of post-analysis software for immune sequencing data. Whole-study findings and limits: In patients, five or six TRBV segments were more frequent than in controls, with TRBV5-6, TRBV5-1 and TRBV20-1 among them.

TCR beta cDNA libraries included unique molecular identifiers. MiXCR, run by TCRdb on the PCR reads, gives a single entry per CDR3 protein. The data hold some 690,000 distinct CDR3 sequences, with 59% observed a single time. The antigens of these receptors remain unknown. What was sequenced was blood. The source of these receptors is a girl aged 2-10 years with multiple sclerosis.

The chain uses TRBV5-1 and TRBJ2-4; TRBD2 matches 9 bases. The CDR3 consists of 16 residues. Germline loops: CDR1 SGHRS, CDR2 YFSETQ. Trimming took 2 bases from V and 3 from J; bases not matched to a gene: 6. CDR3 amino acids: CASSLVAGVGKNIQYF. The CDR3 bases are TGCGCCAGCAGCTTAGTAGCGGGAGTAGGCAAAAACATTCAGTACTTC. Looking up the rest from reference TRBV5-1 and TRBJ2-4 gives the full variable domain: KAGVTQTPRYLIKTRGQQVTLSCSPISGHRSVSWYQQTPGQGLQFLFEYFSETQRNKGNFPGRFSGRQFSNSRSEMNVSTLELGDSALYLCASSLVAGVGKNIQYFGAGTRLSVL.

This clonotype was picked up a small number of times. DNA for the CDR3: TGTGCCAGCAGTTTCCTACAGACAGAGTTCTCTAACTATGGCTACACCTTC. This gives the protein CASSFLQTEFSNYGYTF. The V gene is TRBV6-5, the J gene TRBJ1-2; perhaps TRBD1 as D (5 bases). Germline values: CDR1 MNHEY, CDR2 SVGAGI. The CDR3 loop spans 17 amino acids. The V and J ends lost 4 bases and 0 bases respectively, with 18 bases between them.

The rearrangement joins TRBV5-1 to TRBJ2-3; TRBD2 matches 10 bases. Germline V lookup: CDR1 SGHRS, CDR2 YFSETQ. V lost 1 base and J lost 6; bases outside the gene matches: 5. There are 15 residues in the CDR3. In DNA form, the CDR3 reads TGCGCCAGCAGCTTGAGGACTAGCGGTTCGGATACGCAGTATTTT. Its protein product is CASSLRTSGSDTQYF.

This clonotype was seen at least ten times. This chain connects TRBV4-3 to TRBJ2-1, with 10 bases that match TRBD1. This CDR3 has 14 residues. Germline V gene sequence: CDR1 LGHNA, CDR2 YSLEER. V lost 5 bases, J lost 6 bases, and 4 bases stayed unmatched. This chain's CDR3 is CASSSRTGGNEQFF. The CDR3 DNA is TGCGCCAGCAGCTCCAGGACAGGGGGCAATGAGCAGTTCTTC.

The chain has TRBV7-3 and TRBJ2-1; TRBD2 aligns across 8 bases. V lost 1 base to trimming and J lost 7 bases; unmatched junction nucleotides: 6. In germline, CDR1 is SGHTA, CDR2 FQGTGA. The CDR3 runs 15 residues. The DNA for the CDR3 is TGTGCCAGCAGCTTAAGGTTAGCGGGACGTAATGAGCAGTTCTTC. This gives the protein CASSLRLAGRNEQFF.

V is TRBV4-1 and J is TRBJ2-6; no firm D call. CDR3 length equals 13 residues. Germline assignment: CDR1 MGHRA and CDR2 YSYEKL. Trimming cost V 4 bases and J 3 bases, with 4 bases left between them. The CDR3 DNA reads as TGCGCCAGCAGCCCCTTTGGGGCCAACGTCCTGACTTTC. Its translation: CASSPFGANVLTF.

The chain uses TRBV3-1 and TRBJ2-1; 7 bases are a match to TRBD2. Per germline, CDR1 LGHDT and CDR2 YNNKEL (reference sequence). V trimming: 1 base; J trimming: 1 base; junction bases outside the gene matches: 4. This CDR3 region has 16 residues. Here the CDR3 reads CASSQGRTRSYNEQFF. In DNA form, the CDR3 reads TGTGCCAGCAGCCAAGGCCGGACTAGATCCTACAATGAGCAGTTCTTC.

In this sample, this clonotype turned up a few times. V and J are TRBV18 and TRBJ2-2, with D perhaps being TRBD1 or TRBD2 (5 bases each). V lost 0 bases and J 3 bases, leaving 8 bases between the germline ends. The CDR3 is made up of 15 amino acids. Germline V gene lookup returns CDR1 KGHSH and CDR2 LQKENI. CDR3 nucleotides: TGTGCCAGCTCACCACCCGTGGGGGACACCGGGGAGCTGTTTTTT. Translated: CASSPPVGDTGELFF. Drawing the rest from reference TRBV18 and TRBJ2-2, the complete variable domain is NAGVMQNPRHLVRRRGQEARLRCSPMKGHSHVYWYRQLPEEGLKFMVYLQKENIIDESGMPKERFSAEFPKEGPSILRIQQVVRGDSAAYFCASSPPVGDTGELFFGEGSRLTVL.

The chain uses TRBV4-1 and TRBJ2-1; TRBD1 aligns across 7 bases. The CDR3 spans 16 residues. The V and J ends lost 7 bases and 0 bases, in that order; junction bases with no gene match: 9. Germline CDR1 and CDR2: MGHRA and YSYEKL. The CDR3 is CASTPGGYSSYNEQFF. The CDR3 region has the DNA TGCGCCAGCACTCCAGGGGGTTACAGCTCCTACAATGAGCAGTTCTTC.

This sequence joins TRBV24-1 and TRBJ2-3, with 7 bases aligning to TRBD1. This CDR3 spans 14 amino acids. Per germline, CDR1 KGHDR and CDR2 SFDVKD. J was trimmed by 7 bases and V by 4 bases; bases with no gene match: 7. CDR3 in DNA: TGTGCCACCAGTGACCCCGGACAGGAGTATACGCAGTATTTT. Translated, it gives CATSDPGQEYTQYF.

This clonotype was detected a few times. The rearrangement links TRBV5-1 to TRBJ2-1; the D is unclear. V dropped 0 bases and J dropped 12 bases, with 16 bases sitting between them. CDR1 is SGHRS and CDR2 is YFSETQ in the germline V gene. CDR3 size: 14 residues. The CDR3 reads CASSLVSLSTPQFF. DNA of the CDR3: TGCGCCAGCAGCTTGGTTAGCCTGTCGACCCCGCAGTTCTTC.

The CDR3 sequence: CASRPQGLRDQPQHF. As DNA, the CDR3 is TGTGCCAGCAGGCCACAGGGTTTAAGGGATCAGCCCCAGCATTTT. V usage is TRBV6-2 or TRBV6-3 and J usage is TRBJ1-5; a weak D match, TRBD1 (6 bases). Germline V gene data show CDR1 as MNHEY and CDR2 as SVGEGT. Trimming cost V 6 bases and J 5 bases, with 17 bases left between them. The CDR3 runs to 15 residues.

In its sample, this clonotype ranks as large (0.1 to 1%). The chain joins TRBV7-6 to TRBJ2-5; no clear D gene. Germline V gene lookup returns CDR1 SGHVS and CDR2 FNYEAQ. The CDR3 loop spans 13 amino acids. V shed 5 bases and J shed 6 bases, with 13 bases lying between them. DNA of the CDR3: TGTGCCAGCAGCCCCGGTCCGCAAAAGACCCAGTACTTC. The encoded protein is CASSPGPQKTQYF.

This clonotype was recorded only once. The J gene is TRBJ2-4, the V gene TRBV6-5, with 8 bases identical to TRBD1. The J call may be faulty, since TRBJ2-7 better matches the DNA end. This CDR3 has 15 amino acids. CDR1 and CDR2 from the germline V gene are MNHEY and SVGAGI. CDR3 in DNA: TGTGCCAGCAGTTCCCCGGCAGGGGGCAACTACGAGCAGTACTTC. Its translation: CASSSPAGGNYEQYF.

The V gene is TRBV2, the J gene TRBJ2-1; 12 nucleotides align to TRBD2. Germline CDR1 is SNHLY and CDR2 is FYNNEI. With 1 base clipped from V and 9 bases from J, the junction kept 7 bases outside the gene matches. The CDR3 totals 16 residues. The CDR3 protein is CASSEETSGGGVEQFF. Here the CDR3 DNA reads TGTGCCAGCAGTGAAGAGACTAGCGGGGGAGGGGTTGAGCAGTTCTTC.

V gene TRBV21-1 combines with J gene TRBJ1-2; the DNA was not used to check the table's D call, TRBD1. TRBV21-1 is a pseudogene segment. This CDR3 contains 14 residues. For the CDR3, the DNA is TGTGCCAGCAGCTGGGCGGACCCTAACTATGGCTACACCTTC. Translated: CASSWADPNYGYTF.

The V call is TRBV11-2, the J call TRBJ2-5; no clear D. The J call may be faulty, since TRBJ2-7 better matches the DNA end. The CDR3 has 15 amino acids. Looked up from germline, CDR1 is SGHAT and CDR2 is FQNNGV. The CDR3 reads CASSSLPHGFYEQYF. Written as DNA, the CDR3 is TGTGCCAGCAGCTCCCTCCCCCACGGCTTCTACGAGCAGTACTTC.

The chain is built from TRBV20-1 and TRBJ1-1, with D unresolved. The CDR3 covers 16 residues. Deletions cut 3 bases from V and 0 bases from J, with 17 bases between. Germline V gene data show CDR1 as DFQATT and CDR2 as SNEGSKA (reference sequence). The DNA for the CDR3 is TGCAGTGCTAGGGATTGGAGGGAAAGAATGAACACTGAAGCTTTCTTT. Translation: CSARDWRERMNTEAFF.

J is TRBJ2-7 and V is TRBV29-1, with D perhaps given as TRBD1 or TRBD2 (5 bases each). The V end was cut by 4 bases, the J end by 3 bases, with 10 bases between. This CDR3 is built from 12 residues. CDR1 is SQVTM, CDR2 ANQGSEA, per germline. CDR3 sequence: CSVVYGGYEQYF. As DNA, the CDR3 is TGCAGCGTTGTATATGGGGGCTACGAGCAGTACTTC.

The DNA for the CDR3 is TGTGCCAGCAGTTACTCCGCAGCTAACTATGGCTACACCTTC. Protein sequence: CASSYSAANYGYTF. The J gene is TRBJ1-2, the V gene TRBV6-2 or TRBV6-3; D call uncertain. V was trimmed by 0 bases and J by 0 bases, leaving 5 bases between them. The CDR3 runs 14 residues. CDR1 is MNHEY, CDR2 SVGEGT, per germline.

V and J are TRBV5-6 and TRBJ2-3; 7 bases align to TRBD2. The CDR3 runs to 16 residues. Per the germline V gene, CDR1 is SGHDT and CDR2 is YYEEEE. Germline trimming cut 0 bases from V and 1 base from J; bases unmatched to any gene: 5. As DNA, the CDR3 is TGTGCCAGCAGCTTGGCCGGGAGGACCGGCACAGATACGCAGTATTTT. Its protein product is CASSLAGRTGTDTQYF.

V usage is TRBV2 and J usage is TRBJ2-1, with D maybe TRBD2 (5 bases). V gave up 5 bases and J gave up 5 bases, with 7 bases separating them. This CDR3 spans 12 amino acids. CDR1 SNHLY and CDR2 FYNNEI come from the germline V gene. The CDR3 nucleotides are TGTGCCAGCAGTCGAGCGGACAATGAGCAGTTCTTC. It codes for CASSRADNEQFF.

The chain employs TRBV5-5 and TRBJ1-4, with a weak D call TRBD1 (6 bases). With 4 bases removed from V and 7 bases from J, the gap between germline ends came to 17 bases. In germline, CDR1 is SGHKS, CDR2 YYEKEE (reference sequence). The CDR3 covers 15 residues. The CDR3 DNA sequence: TGTGCCAGCAGCCGGGGCGGGGGCTATAGTGAAAAACTGTTTTTT. Encoded protein: CASSRGGGYSEKLFF.

The rearrangement uses TRBV12-3 or TRBV12-4 and TRBJ2-7; D is possibly TRBD1 (6 bases). V dropped 6 bases and J dropped 5 bases, with 17 bases sitting between them. The CDR3 sequence is 14 residues long. CDR3 nucleotides: TGTGCCAGCAGCCCCCACACCAGGGGCGACGAGCAGTACTTC. It specifies CASSPHTRGDEQYF.

This chain connects TRBV7-2 to TRBJ1-5; D is unresolved. Germline CDR1 and CDR2: SGHTA and FQGNSA. V was clipped by 1 base and J by 4 bases, with 11 bases between them. This CDR3 has 15 amino acids. CDR3 residues: CASSLETYGNQPQHF. CDR3 DNA sequence: TGTGCCAGCAGCTTAGAGACGTATGGGAATCAGCCCCAGCATTTT. The full variable domain, completed using reference TRBV7-2 and TRBJ1-5, is GAGVSQSPSNKVTEKGKDVELRCDPISGHTALYWYRQSLGQGLEFLIYFQGNSAPDKSGLPSDRFSAERTGGSVSTLTIQRTQQEDSAVYLCASSLETYGNQPQHFGDGTRLSIL.

The CDR3 DNA reads as TGTGCCAGCAGTCGACGATCGGGAGCTTTCTTT. Encoded protein: CASSRRSGAFF. The chain carries TRBV27 and TRBJ1-1; D is unresolved. The length of the CDR3 is 11 residues. The germline CDR1 and CDR2 sequences are MNHEY and SMNVEV (reference sequence). V was shortened by 5 bases and J by 10 bases, with 11 bases between the two germline ends.

This chain links TRBV29-1 with TRBJ2-1, with 7 bases lining up with TRBD1. After removal of 7 bases from V and 5 bases from J, the junction contained 17 bases not matched to a gene. This CDR3 has 16 amino acids. From germline, CDR1 is SQVTM and CDR2 ANQGSEA. The CDR3 region has the DNA TGCAGCGGAAGGTCAGGGGACAGCTCTCTTGACAATGAGCAGTTCTTC. This translates into CSGRSGDSSLDNEQFF.

The chain combines TRBV5-6 with TRBJ2-7; D is unclear. The tail of the sequence fits TRBJ2-5 better, so the J call may be wrong. Germline V CDR1 and CDR2: SGHDT, YYEEEE. This CDR3 comprises 13 residues. CDR3: CASSLYQQETQYF. The DNA for the CDR3 is TGTGCCAGCAGCTTGTATCAGCAAGAGACCCAGTACTTC.

J is TRBJ1-2 and V is TRBV25-1; D is unclear. Germline V gene lookup returns CDR1 MGHDK and CDR2 SYGVNS. The CDR3 sequence is 13 residues long. Trimming pared 5 bases from V and 1 base from J, leaving 8 bases between. The CDR3 coding sequence is TGTGCCAGCAGTAGGACTTTTAACTATGGCTACACCTTC. Amino acid sequence: CASSRTFNYGYTF.